These 5 T cell receptor beta chains came from one sample sequenced in a study of OX40 agonist ivuxolimab in advanced cancers. The method was immunoSEQ multiplex PCR; TCRdb's version includes in-frame clones alone and lacks a portion of them. The sample consists of fewer than 40,000 clones, about 80% of them appearing once. This specimen consisted of CD4+ or CD8+ T cells sorted from blood, obtained in a trial of the OX40 agonist ivuxolimab. Receptors were obtained from an adult with an advanced solid tumor such as melanoma, head and neck, liver or kidney cancer.

CDR3 sequence reads: CASGDRRVYGYTF. The CDR3 region has the DNA TGTGCCAGTGGGGACAGGCGGGTCTATGGCTACACCTTC. The rearrangement joins TRBV19 to TRBJ1-2; 8 nucleotides agree with TRBD1. In germline, CDR1 is LNHDA, CDR2 SQIVND (reference sequence). The V and J ends lost 8 bases and 4 bases, in that order; junction bases with no gene match: 6. The CDR3 spans 13 residues.

The rearrangement links TRBV29-1 to TRBJ2-7; 10 bases are shared with TRBD1. Per the germline V gene, CDR1 is SQVTM and CDR2 is ANQGSEA. Trimming took 5 bases from V and 1 from J; bases not matched to a gene: 5. The length of the CDR3 is 14 residues. The CDR3 is CSVQPGQGSYEQYF. The CDR3 DNA is TGCAGCGTTCAACCGGGACAGGGGTCCTACGAGCAGTACTTC.

V usage is TRBV28 and J usage is TRBJ1-5, with D maybe TRBD1 (5 bases). Germline CDR1 is MDHEN and CDR2 is SYDVKM. V lost 6 bases and J lost 2, with 11 bases in between. CDR3 length: 14 residues. The CDR3 sequence: CASSPGWGNQPQHF. The CDR3 coding sequence is TGTGCCAGCAGCCCAGGGTGGGGCAATCAGCCCCAGCATTTT.

This chain joins TRBV7-9 and TRBJ2-3; a weak D match, TRBD2 (5 bases). Germline V gene data show CDR1 as SEHNR and CDR2 as FQNEAQ (reference sequence). CDR3 length: 12 amino acids. The V gene lost 8 bases and the J gene lost 9 bases, with 15 bases spanning the gap. DNA of the CDR3: TGTGCCAGCTCCTTAGCCGGGAACACGCAGTATTTT. Translation gives CASSLAGNTQYF.

V and J are TRBV2 and TRBJ1-1; 8 bases agree with TRBD1. Trimming cost V 7 bases and J 1 base; bases outside gene matches: 2. The CDR3 has 13 amino acids. Looked up from germline, CDR1 is SNHLY and CDR2 is FYNNEI. DNA of the CDR3: TGTGCCAGCATGGACAGGGAGAACACTGAAGCTTTCTTT. It is translated as CASMDRENTEAFF.